This TCR beta chain was observed in a study of blood T cell repertoires in COVID-19. Assay used: immunoSEQ multiplex PCR; TCRdb lists only in-frame clones, some missing. The table includes some 150,000 clones, 86% detected once. Trimming stripped 0 bases from V and 4 bases from J, with 4 bases between. Looked up from germline, CDR1 is SGHRS and CDR2 is YFSETQ. This CDR3 is built from 12 residues. The TCR comes from a man aged 70-80 years with acute or convalescent COVID-19. The chain is built from TRBV5-1 and TRBJ2-5; no firm D call. The sample taken for sequencing was peripheral blood. The CDR3 region is CASSLAGETQYF. For the CDR3, the DNA is TGCGCCAGCAGCTTGGCCGGAGAGACCCAGTACTTC.